This TCR beta chain was captured by sequencing in a study of cytomegalovirus exposure and HLA in healthy donors. Study-wide results and limits: The authors excluded some V segments, including TRBV6-2 and TRBV6-3, as indistinguishable. Per a later analysis, about 18,000 TCR beta sequences showed association with HLA alleles at 0.05 false discovery rate.

This CDR3 has 13 residues. Trimming shortened V by 4 bases and J by 6 bases, and 13 bases separated the two germline ends. Germline V gene sequence: CDR1 SGHRS, CDR2 YFSETQ. To note about this clone: Its antigen remains unknown.

PCR amplification relied on 60 Vbeta primers (plus 13 Jbeta primers). The data were produced by immunoSEQ multiplex PCR, yet TCRdb's version contains in-frame clones alone and is incomplete. The table includes about 110,000 clones, approximately 79% detected once. The J gene is TRBJ1-2, the V gene TRBV5-1, with D unclear. The sequence came from a woman in her thirties or forties in good health and CMV-seropositive. Material: PBMCs. The CDR3 loop reads CASSPRPGNGYTF. The CDR3 DNA sequence: TGCGCCAGCAGCCCGAGACCCGGGAATGGCTACACCTTC. The entire variable domain, with the rest obtained from reference TRBV5-1 and TRBJ1-2, is as follows: KAGVTQTPRYLIKTRGQQVTLSCSPISGHRSVSWYQQTPGQGLQFLFEYFSETQRNKGNFPGRFSGRQFSNSRSEMNVSTLELGDSALYLCASSPRPGNGYTFGSGTRLTVV.